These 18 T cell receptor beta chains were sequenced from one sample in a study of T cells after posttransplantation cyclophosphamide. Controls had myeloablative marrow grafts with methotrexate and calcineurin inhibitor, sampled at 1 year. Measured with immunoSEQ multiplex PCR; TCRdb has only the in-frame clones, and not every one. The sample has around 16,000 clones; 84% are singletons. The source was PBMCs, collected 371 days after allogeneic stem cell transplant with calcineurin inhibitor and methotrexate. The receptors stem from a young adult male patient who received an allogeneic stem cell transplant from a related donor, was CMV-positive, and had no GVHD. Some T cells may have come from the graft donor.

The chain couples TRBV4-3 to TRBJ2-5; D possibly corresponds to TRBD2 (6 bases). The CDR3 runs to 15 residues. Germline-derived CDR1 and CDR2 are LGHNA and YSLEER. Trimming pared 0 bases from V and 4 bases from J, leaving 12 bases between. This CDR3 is CASSQDGTGAETQYF. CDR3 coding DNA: TGCGCCAGCAGCCAAGATGGAACGGGAGCAGAGACCCAGTACTTC.

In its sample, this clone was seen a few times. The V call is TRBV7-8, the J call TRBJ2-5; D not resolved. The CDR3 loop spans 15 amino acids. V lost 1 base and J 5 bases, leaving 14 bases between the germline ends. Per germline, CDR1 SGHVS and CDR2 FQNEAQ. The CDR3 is CASSLDYSIGETQYF. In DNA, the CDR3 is TGTGCCAGCAGCTTAGACTATTCAATCGGGGAGACCCAGTACTTC.

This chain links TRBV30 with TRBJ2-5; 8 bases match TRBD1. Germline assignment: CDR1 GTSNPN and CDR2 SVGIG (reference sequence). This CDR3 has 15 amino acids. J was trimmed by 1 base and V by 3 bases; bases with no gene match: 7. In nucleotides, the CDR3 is TGTGCCTGGAGCGCGGGACAGGCGGTCCAAGAGACCCAGTACTTC. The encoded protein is CAWSAGQAVQETQYF.

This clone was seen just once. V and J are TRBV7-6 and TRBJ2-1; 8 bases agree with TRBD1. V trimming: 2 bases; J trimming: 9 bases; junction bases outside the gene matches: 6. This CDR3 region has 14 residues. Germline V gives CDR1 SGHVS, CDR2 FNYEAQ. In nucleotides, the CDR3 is TGTGCCAGCAGCTTAAGACAGGGGAACAGTGAGCAGTTCTTC. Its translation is CASSLRQGNSEQFF.

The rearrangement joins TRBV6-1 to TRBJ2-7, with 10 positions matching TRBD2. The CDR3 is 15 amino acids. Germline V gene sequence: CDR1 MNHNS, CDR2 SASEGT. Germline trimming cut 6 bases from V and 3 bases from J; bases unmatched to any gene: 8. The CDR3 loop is CASSSGLAENYEQYF. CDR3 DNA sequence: TGTGCCAGCAGCTCCGGACTAGCGGAGAACTACGAGCAGTACTTC.

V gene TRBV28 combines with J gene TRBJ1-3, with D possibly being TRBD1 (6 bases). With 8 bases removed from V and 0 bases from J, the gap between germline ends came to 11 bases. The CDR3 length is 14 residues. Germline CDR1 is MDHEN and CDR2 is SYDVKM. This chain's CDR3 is CASGRGGSGNTIYF. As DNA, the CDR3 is TGTGCCAGCGGGAGGGGGGGCTCTGGAAACACCATATATTTT.

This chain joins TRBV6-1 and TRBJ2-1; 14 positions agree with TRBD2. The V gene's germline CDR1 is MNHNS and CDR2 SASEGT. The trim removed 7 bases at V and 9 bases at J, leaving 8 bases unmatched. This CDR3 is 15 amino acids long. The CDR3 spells CASNSGTSGSSEQFF. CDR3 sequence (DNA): TGTGCCAGCAACTCCGGGACTAGCGGGAGTAGTGAGCAGTTCTTC.

CDR3 in DNA: TGTGCCAGCAGTTTAGGACAGGGTAATGAAAAACTGTTTTTT. It specifies CASSLGQGNEKLFF. The genes are TRBV28 and TRBJ1-4, with 8 bases fitting TRBD1. The V and J ends lost 2 bases and 4 bases, in that order; junction bases with no gene match: 0. This CDR3 spans 14 amino acids. Germline values: CDR1 MDHEN, CDR2 SYDVKM.

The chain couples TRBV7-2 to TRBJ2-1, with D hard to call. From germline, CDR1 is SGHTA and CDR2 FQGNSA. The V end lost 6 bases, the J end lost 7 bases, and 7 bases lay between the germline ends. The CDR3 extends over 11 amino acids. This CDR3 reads CASSSRNEQFF. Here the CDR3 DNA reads TGTGCCAGCAGTTCTAGGAATGAGCAGTTCTTC.

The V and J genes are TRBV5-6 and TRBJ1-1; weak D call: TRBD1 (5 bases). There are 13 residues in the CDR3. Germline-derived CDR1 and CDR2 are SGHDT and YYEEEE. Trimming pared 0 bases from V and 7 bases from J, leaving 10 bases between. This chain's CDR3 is CASSLEQDLEAFF. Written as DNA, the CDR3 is TGTGCCAGCAGCTTGGAACAGGACCTTGAAGCTTTCTTT.

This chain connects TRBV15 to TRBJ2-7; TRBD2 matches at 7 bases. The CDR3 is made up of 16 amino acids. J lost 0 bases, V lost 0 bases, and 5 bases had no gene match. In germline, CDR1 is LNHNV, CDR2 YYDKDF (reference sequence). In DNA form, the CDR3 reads TGTGCCACCAGCAGAGATCGTGCTAGCGGCTCCTACGAGCAGTACTTC. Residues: CATSRDRASGSYEQYF.

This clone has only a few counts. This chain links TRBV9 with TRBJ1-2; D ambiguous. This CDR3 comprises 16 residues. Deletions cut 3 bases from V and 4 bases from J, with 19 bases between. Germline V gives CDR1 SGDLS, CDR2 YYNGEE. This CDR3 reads CASSAGQTPTTYGYTF. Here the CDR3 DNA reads TGTGCCAGCAGCGCTGGGCAGACACCCACGACCTATGGCTACACCTTC.

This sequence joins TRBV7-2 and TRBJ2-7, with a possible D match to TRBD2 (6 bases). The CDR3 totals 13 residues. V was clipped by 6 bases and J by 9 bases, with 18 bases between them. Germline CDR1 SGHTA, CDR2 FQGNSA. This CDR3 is CASSLEGLIGQYF. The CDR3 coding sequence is TGTGCCAGCAGTCTGGAGGGGTTGATCGGGCAGTACTTC.

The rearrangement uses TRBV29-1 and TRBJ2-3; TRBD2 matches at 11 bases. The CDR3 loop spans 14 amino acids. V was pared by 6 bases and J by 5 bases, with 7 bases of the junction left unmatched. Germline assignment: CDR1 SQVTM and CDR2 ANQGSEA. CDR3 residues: CSVLAGDVVDTQYF. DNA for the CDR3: TGCAGCGTACTAGCGGGAGATGTAGTAGATACGCAGTATTTT.

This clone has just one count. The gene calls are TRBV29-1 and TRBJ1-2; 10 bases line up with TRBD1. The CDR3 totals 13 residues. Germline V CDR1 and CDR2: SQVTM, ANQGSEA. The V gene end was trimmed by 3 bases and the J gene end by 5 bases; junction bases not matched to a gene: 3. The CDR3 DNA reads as TGCAGCGTTGACGGGACAGGGGTATATGGCTACACCTTC. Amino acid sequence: CSVDGTGVYGYTF.

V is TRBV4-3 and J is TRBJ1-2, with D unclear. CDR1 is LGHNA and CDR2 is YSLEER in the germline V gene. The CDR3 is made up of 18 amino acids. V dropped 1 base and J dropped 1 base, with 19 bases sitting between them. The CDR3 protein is CASSQVTIRPQDNYGYTF. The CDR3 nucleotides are TGCGCCAGCAGCCAAGTTACTATCCGGCCACAAGATAACTATGGCTACACCTTC.

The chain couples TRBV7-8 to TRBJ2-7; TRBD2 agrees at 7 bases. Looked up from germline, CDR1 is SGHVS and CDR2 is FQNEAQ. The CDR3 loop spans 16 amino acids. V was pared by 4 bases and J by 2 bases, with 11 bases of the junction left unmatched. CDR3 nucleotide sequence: TGTGCCAGCAGCTCAGAGGAGAGCGGGACCACCTACGAGCAGTACTTC. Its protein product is CASSSEESGTTYEQYF.

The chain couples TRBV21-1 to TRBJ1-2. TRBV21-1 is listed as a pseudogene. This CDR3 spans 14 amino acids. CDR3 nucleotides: TGTGCCAGCAGCAAGAGGGCGGGATACTATGGCTACACCTTC. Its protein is CASSKRAGYYGYTF.